A selection of T cell receptor beta chains follows, all from one sample in a study of CD8+ T cells in alopecia areata. Sequenced by immunoSEQ multiplex PCR; TCRdb stores in-frame clones only, minus some. This sample carries approximately 30,000 clones, 55% of them seen once, and the ten largest clones take less than 50%. Sequencing used NKG2D-high CD8+ T cells sorted from blood. These receptors were taken from a human donor with alopecia areata. CDR3s leave out the opening cysteine and the closing phenylalanine or tryptophan. Expanded clones get a size class; other rows say once, few or many, or leave the size out.

size: NA; V: TRBV9; J: TRBJ2-1; CDR3: ASSVGGGPYNEQF
size: NA; V: TRBV4-1; J: TRBJ1-5; CDR3: ASSHAQQPQH
size: NA; V: TRBV27; J: TRBJ1-2; CDR3: ASSPLGTAFYGYT
size: NA; V: TRBV4-3; J: TRBJ1-2; CDR3: ASSQDLSSTGIKVWDGYT
size: few; V: TRBV7-9; J: TRBJ2-1; CDR3: ASSLGYNEQF
size: NA; V: TRBV14; J: TRBJ2-1; CDR3: ASSPTRGEQF
size: NA; V: TRBV4-1; J: TRBJ1-6; CDR3: ASSMRPGQNNSPLH
size: few; V: TRBV4-3; J: TRBJ2-7; CDR3: ASSQLRDTSYEQY
size: many; V: TRBV7-6; J: TRBJ2-1; CDR3: ASSPGRVGTGENEQF
size: NA; V: TRBV9; J: TRBJ2-1; CDR3: ASTAGSSYNEQF
size: NA; V: TRBV4-1; J: TRBJ1-5; CDR3: ASSQGDLINQPQH
size: NA; V: TRBV4-3; J: TRBJ1-3; CDR3: ASSQAVKKVLGNTIY
size: NA; V: TRBV6-4; J: TRBJ2-5; CDR3: ASSDSRDRAGCGQETQY
size: NA; V: TRBV6-1; J: TRBJ1-1; CDR3: ASNDRAQRMNTEAF
size: NA; V: TRBV28; J: TRBJ2-3; CDR3: ASSLASGTFRDTQY
size: NA; V: TRBV27; J: TRBJ1-4; CDR3: ASSLVRGDEKLF
size: NA; V: TRBV19; J: TRBJ2-1; CDR3: ASSIGASDEQF
size: NA; V: TRBV7-2; J: TRBJ1-1; CDR3: ASRSTRTTEAF
size: NA; V: TRBV7-6; J: TRBJ2-7; CDR3: ASSADSSGVYEQY
size: few; V: TRBV4-3; J: TRBJ1-3; CDR3: ASSLSLDGPSGNTIY
size: NA; V: TRBV19; J: TRBJ1-2; CDR3: ASRADRGPEWNYGYT
size: few; V: TRBV18; J: TRBJ2-2; CDR3: ASSAEGGELF
size: few; V: TRBV29-1; J: TRBJ2-5; CDR3: SVEGSRDRFIPQETQY
size: NA; V: TRBV27; J: TRBJ2-7; CDR3: ASSSGQRAYEQY
size: NA; V: TRBV25-1; J: TRBJ1-2; CDR3: ASSGDRGSDGYT